This TCR beta chain was found in a study of T cell repertoires in cytomegalovirus infection. Looking at the study overall: The study used recently identified HLA-C-restricted and well-studied HLA-B-restricted CMV epitopes.

The CDR3 is 17 residues long. The ends lost 0 bases at V and 4 bases at J; junction bases unmatched: 10. Germline lookup yields CDR1 LGHDT and CDR2 YNNKEL (reference sequence). On this clonotype itself: The antigen remains undetermined.

TCRdb used MiXCR to reprocess the reads, holding one entry per CDR3 protein. The sample comprises a few hundred thousand distinct CDR3 sequences, less than 25% of which are singletons, and approximately 19% rests with the top ten. The sample in question was cultured PBMCs, obtained from culture after CMV antigen stimulation. V and J are TRBV3-1 and TRBJ2-5; 8 bases fit TRBD2. The sequence was obtained from a human donor in good health (CMV status not recorded). Some clones in this sample may be carry-over from other donors' samples. The CDR3 spells CASSQDSGTVMRETQYF. The DNA for the CDR3 is TGTGCCAGCAGCCAAGATAGCGGGACCGTGATGAGAGAGACCCAGTACTTC.